The 31 T cell receptor beta chains reported below all come from one sample, sequenced in a study of blood T cells in healthy people across ages. Alongside a J-beta primer mix, a sample-barcoded 5' primer served in a second PCR lasting 7 to 11 cycles. TCRdb re-called the 5' RACE reads with MiXCR, one entry per CDR3 protein. Of 700,000 to 800,000 distinct CDR3 sequences listed, roughly 43% were seen once; the top ten hold 20% to 25%. Sequenced sample: blood. Receptor source: an older woman in good health.

Points on this clonotype: Since a much larger clone is just one base distant, this may be a read error. J is TRBJ2-1 and V is TRBV5-1; TRBD1 matches at 9 bases. The last part of the DNA fits TRBJ2-7 better; the J call may be wrong. CDR1 SGHRS and CDR2 YFSETQ come from the germline V gene. The CDR3 spans 17 residues. CDR3 protein: CASSGGTGSGTYNEQYF. CDR3 DNA: TGCGCCAGCAGCGGCGGGACAGGGAGCGGGACCTACAATGAGCAGTACTTC.

This clonotype occurred many times. CDR3 amino acids: CASSSPPGQGSSGANVLTF. DNA of the CDR3: TGTGCCAGCAGCTCCCCTCCGGGACAGGGAAGCTCTGGGGCCAACGTCCTGACTTTC. The chain employs TRBV7-3 and TRBJ2-6, with 9 bases fitting TRBD1. The germline CDR1 and CDR2 sequences are SGHTA and FQGTGA. The CDR3 covers 19 residues. J was trimmed by 0 bases and V by 4 bases; bases with no gene match: 10.

The chain links TRBV6-5 to TRBJ2-1; perhaps TRBD1 as D (5 bases). CDR3 length equals 12 residues. The germline V gene encodes CDR1 MNHEY and CDR2 SVGAGI. V lost 0 bases, J lost 10 bases, and 7 bases lay in between. Written as DNA, the CDR3 is TGTGCCAGCAGTTACTCTAGGGGAGAGCAGTTCTTC. Translating gives CASSYSRGEQFF.

This clonotype has just a few counts. The chain carries TRBV11-1 and TRBJ1-2, with 8 bases identical to TRBD1. Germline trimming cut 7 bases from V and 0 bases from J; bases unmatched to any gene: 7. The CDR3 totals 15 residues. Germline CDR1 SGHAT, CDR2 FQDESV (reference sequence). As DNA, the CDR3 is TGTGCCAGCACCATGACGACAGGGGCTAACTATGGCTACACCTTC. It specifies CASTMTTGANYGYTF.

The J gene is TRBJ1-2, the V gene TRBV2; D not certain. This CDR3 spans 13 amino acids. CDR1 and CDR2 from the germline V gene are SNHLY and FYNNEI. Trimming shortened V by 4 bases and J by 4 bases, and 10 bases separated the two germline ends. The CDR3 DNA reads TGTGCCAGCAGTGGGGGTAACGGCTATGGCTACACCTTC. The encoded protein is CASSGGNGYGYTF.

This clonotype has a handful of counts. This chain joins TRBV20-1 and TRBJ2-1; D may correspond to TRBD1 or TRBD2 (5 bases each). The germline V and J ends were trimmed by 3 bases and 0 bases, with 12 bases remaining between them. The CDR3 is 15 amino acids. Germline CDR1 and CDR2: DFQATT and SNEGSKA (reference sequence). The CDR3 sequence is CSARRGDRSYNEQFF. The CDR3 bases are TGCAGTGCTAGGCGTGGGGACCGCTCCTACAATGAGCAGTTCTTC.

Concerning this clonotype: Since no conserved phenylalanine or tryptophan closes the CDR3, a read error is the likely cause. This rearrangement joins TRBV5-1 to TRBJ2-6; no clear D gene. This CDR3 comprises 16 residues. Trimming removed 0 bases from V and 2 bases from J, with 9 bases in between. Per the germline V gene, CDR1 is SGHRS and CDR2 is YFSETQ. The CDR3 DNA follows: TGCGCCAGCAGCTTGGGTGGGGTAGCTGGGGCCAACGTCCTGACTTAC. It encodes CASSLGGVAGANVLTY.

The chain links TRBV10-3 to TRBJ1-6, with D maybe TRBD1 (6 bases). The germline V and J ends were trimmed by 2 bases and 2 bases, with 13 bases remaining between them. Germline V gives CDR1 ENHRY, CDR2 SYGVKD. The CDR3 spans 17 residues. CDR3 amino acids: CAISEPVGGPYNSPLHF. Written as DNA, the CDR3 is TGTGCCATCAGTGAGCCTGTGGGGGGGCCCTATAATTCACCCCTCCACTTT.

This clonotype was seen only once. V gene TRBV11-2 combines with J gene TRBJ2-7; no reliable D call. With the DNA end fitting TRBJ2-5 better, the J assignment may be wrong. The CDR3 has 12 amino acids. Per germline, CDR1 SGHAT and CDR2 FQNNGV. CDR3 sequence: CASSLDWGTQYF. The DNA for the CDR3 is TGTGCCAGCAGCTTAGATTGGGGGACCCAGTACTTC.

The chain recombines TRBV27 with TRBJ1-2; 10 nucleotides align to TRBD1. CDR3 length: 15 amino acids. Germline lookup yields CDR1 MNHEY and CDR2 SMNVEV (reference sequence). The V segment lost 3 bases and the J segment 5 bases; nucleotides outside the gene matches: 6. The chain's CDR3 is CASSLGQGFRYGYTF. The CDR3 DNA sequence: TGTGCCAGCAGTTTGGGACAGGGGTTTAGGTATGGCTACACCTTC.

The chain carries TRBV20-1 and TRBJ2-7; 10 nucleotides agree with TRBD2. The length of the CDR3 is 13 residues. The V and J ends lost 6 bases and 5 bases, in that order; junction bases with no gene match: 7. CDR1 is DFQATT, CDR2 SNEGSKA, per germline (reference sequence). The CDR3, as DNA: TGCAGTGCCCCTAGCGGGAGTCTCCACGAGCAGTACTTC. This sequence encodes CSAPSGSLHEQYF.

The chain is built from TRBV20-1 and TRBJ2-1; D perhaps matches TRBD2 (7 bases). The V and J ends lost 2 bases and 10 bases respectively, with 24 bases between them. The CDR3 totals 16 residues. In germline, CDR1 is DFQATT, CDR2 SNEGSKA (reference sequence). CDR3 sequence: CSARTLEGGGSLEQFF. CDR3 nucleotide sequence: TGCAGTGCTAGAACCCTCGAGGGGGGGGGTTCTCTCGAGCAGTTCTTC.

The chain links TRBV9 to TRBJ2-3; 10 bases are shared with TRBD2. The V gene end was trimmed by 3 bases and the J gene end by 3 bases; junction bases not matched to a gene: 7. The CDR3 has 16 residues. In germline, CDR1 is SGDLS, CDR2 YYNGEE. CDR3 region: CASSGTRSGRTDTQYF. Written as DNA, the CDR3 is TGTGCCAGCAGCGGAACTCGTAGCGGGAGGACAGATACGCAGTATTTT.

The chain carries TRBV21-1 and TRBJ2-3; TRBD2 is the table's D call, not checked against the DNA. TRBV21-1 is marked as a pseudogene. This CDR3 has 19 amino acids. CDR3 residues: CASSKEAGREVGTGDTQYF. The CDR3 bases are TGTGCCAGCAGCAAAGAGGCGGGGCGGGAGGTCGGTACAGGGGATACGCAGTATTTT.

This rearrangement joins TRBV30 to TRBJ1-2; the match to TRBD1 covers 9 bases. Germline V CDR1 and CDR2: GTSNPN, SVGIG (reference sequence). There are 12 residues in the CDR3. Trimming at V came to 5 bases and at J to 13 bases, leaving 11 bases not matched to a gene. CDR3 sequence reads: CAWGTPGQGSTF. CDR3 nucleotides: TGTGCCTGGGGTACTCCGGGACAGGGAAGCACCTTC.

The table lists this clonotype with a few counts. The chain is built from TRBV9 and TRBJ2-3, with a weak D call TRBD1 (6 bases). The V gene's germline CDR1 is SGDLS and CDR2 YYNGEE. This CDR3 has 15 amino acids. Trimming shortened V by 4 bases and J by 7 bases, and 19 bases separated the two germline ends. The CDR3 reads CASSPWDTTHYTQYF. The CDR3 DNA reads as TGTGCCAGCAGCCCGTGGGACACCACACATTATACGCAGTATTTT. The full variable domain, rest sourced from reference TRBV9 and TRBJ2-3, is DSGVTQTPKHLITATGQRVTLRCSPRSGDLSVYWYQQSLDQGLQFLIQYYNGEERAKGNILERFSAQQFPDLHSELNLSSLELGDSALYFCASSPWDTTHYTQYFGPGTRLTVL.

A few counts support this clonotype. For the CDR3, the DNA is TGTGCCAGCAGAGACTGGACAGTAGGCGAAAAACTGTTTTTT. Its translation: CASRDWTVGEKLFF. This rearrangement joins TRBV6-1 to TRBJ1-4, with D possibly matching TRBD1 (6 bases). V was trimmed by 6 bases and J by 8 bases, leaving 16 bases between them. Germline V gene lookup returns CDR1 MNHNS and CDR2 SASEGT. The CDR3 runs 14 residues.

This chain uses TRBV21-1 with TRBJ1-2. TRBV21-1 is given as a pseudogene. The CDR3 length is 11 residues. CDR3 coding DNA: TGTGCCAGCAGCAAAGTAGATGGCTACACCTTC. Its protein product is CASSKVDGYTF.

V gene TRBV27 combines with J gene TRBJ2-1; a weak D match, TRBD2 (5 bases). Germline CDR1 and CDR2: MNHEY and SMNVEV (reference sequence). With 2 bases removed from V and 2 bases from J, the gap between germline ends came to 10 bases. The CDR3 length is 15 residues. The CDR3 DNA reads TGTGCCAGCAGTTTAGGAGGTAGCGCCTACAATGAGCAGTTCTTC. This codes for CASSLGGSAYNEQFF.

V is TRBV21-1 and J is TRBJ1-1. TRBV21-1 is a pseudogene. CDR3 length equals 15 residues. CDR3 bases: TGTGCCAGCAGAAAAAGACGGGGAATGAACACTGAAGCTTTCTTT. As protein: CASRKRRGMNTEAFF.

This clonotype was seen many times. V usage is TRBV4-3 and J usage is TRBJ2-3, with 9 bases lining up with TRBD2. V shed 0 bases and J 0 bases; nucleotides not matched to a gene: 10. The CDR3 contains 19 residues. CDR1 and CDR2 from the germline V gene are LGHNA and YSLEER. CDR3 sequence reads: CASSQDTPQSGGSTDTQYF. The CDR3 DNA sequence: TGCGCCAGCAGCCAAGATACCCCCCAGAGCGGGGGGAGCACAGATACGCAGTATTTT.

This chain links TRBV6-5 with TRBJ2-3; D not certain. CDR1 is MNHEY, CDR2 SVGAGI, per germline. With 0 bases removed from V and 0 bases from J, the gap between germline ends came to 10 bases. The CDR3 covers 16 residues. The CDR3 loop is CASSYSGGASTDTQYF. The CDR3 bases are TGTGCCAGCAGTTACTCTGGCGGAGCGAGCACAGATACGCAGTATTTT.

CDR3 in DNA: TGTGCCAGCAGCTTAGTAGCTAGCGGGATTAGAGGTGGCACCGGGGAGCTGTTTTTT. It is translated as CASSLVASGIRGGTGELFF. The chain joins TRBV7-2 to TRBJ2-2, with 9 nucleotides matching TRBD2. Trimming removed 1 base from V and 4 bases from J; junction bases left unmatched: 13. In germline, CDR1 is SGHTA, CDR2 FQGNSA. The CDR3 loop spans 19 amino acids.

This clonotype was found a few times. V and J are TRBV7-9 and TRBJ2-3; 7 nucleotides agree with TRBD2. V was pared by 3 bases and J by 1 base, with 7 bases of the junction left unmatched. This CDR3 comprises 16 residues. The germline V gene encodes CDR1 SEHNR and CDR2 FQNEAQ (reference sequence). The CDR3 DNA reads as TGTGCCAGCAGCTTTGGGAGCGGGACCGGCACAGATACGCAGTATTTT. It specifies CASSFGSGTGTDTQYF. Full variable domain (remainder filled in from reference TRBV7-9 and TRBJ2-3): DTGVSQNPRHKITKRGQNVTFRCDPISEHNRLYWYRQTLGQGPEFLTYFQNEAQLEKSRLLSDRFSAERPKGSFSTLEIQRTEQGDSAMYLCASSFGSGTGTDTQYFGPGTRLTVL.

The rearrangement uses TRBV28 and TRBJ2-7; TRBD2 might be the D (6 bases). The germline CDR1 and CDR2 sequences are MDHEN and SYDVKM. The CDR3 sequence is 14 residues long. The V end lost 8 bases, the J end lost 0 bases, and 14 bases lay between the germline ends. CDR3 loop: CASGTSRSSYEQYF. The CDR3 region has the DNA TGTGCCAGCGGTACTAGCAGGTCCTCCTACGAGCAGTACTTC.

The chain uses TRBV28 and TRBJ2-6; D is unresolved. This CDR3 spans 17 amino acids. Germline values: CDR1 MDHEN, CDR2 SYDVKM. Between the trimmed V and J ends, which lost 4 bases and 2 bases, there was a span of 15 bases. CDR3 in DNA: TGTGCCAGCAGTTCTCCTGGACCACTTACTGGGGCCAACGTCCTGACTTTC. This gives the protein CASSSPGPLTGANVLTF.

On this clonotype itself: A much larger clone is a single base away; this may be a read error. This sequence joins TRBV5-1 and TRBJ2-5; D tentatively reads TRBD1 or TRBD2 (5 bases each). The assigned J gene may be wrong: the sequence end matches TRBJ2-7 better. Germline lookup yields CDR1 SGHRS and CDR2 YFSETQ. CDR3 length equals 12 residues. The chain's CDR3 is CASIFGTLEQYF. DNA of the CDR3: TGCGCCAGCATCTTTGGGACCCTCGAGCAGTACTTC.

V is TRBV11-2 and J is TRBJ1-3; no clear D gene. There are 20 residues in the CDR3. The V end was cut by 5 bases, the J end by 2 bases, with 28 bases between. CDR1 and CDR2 from the germline V gene are SGHAT and FQNNGV. The CDR3 nucleotides are TGTGCCAGCAGCCCAGAGGTGGGCGCAGAGTCCTCGTACCCTGGAAACACCATATATTTT. Its protein is CASSPEVGAESSYPGNTIYF. Full variable domain (missing parts from reference TRBV11-2 and TRBJ1-3): EAGVAQSPRYKIIEKRQSVAFWCNPISGHATLYWYQQILGQGPKLLIQFQNNGVVDDSQLPKDRFSAERLKGVDSTLKIQPAKLEDSAVYLCASSPEVGAESSYPGNTIYFGEGSWLTVV.

The rearrangement links TRBV5-1 to TRBJ2-4; TRBD1 agrees at 10 bases. The assigned J gene may be wrong: the sequence end matches TRBJ2-5 better. This CDR3 is 16 amino acids long. CDR1 SGHRS and CDR2 YFSETQ come from the germline V gene. The CDR3 is CASSLDGTGEVETQYF. CDR3 in DNA: TGCGCCAGCAGCTTGGATGGGACAGGGGAGGTAGAGACCCAGTACTTC.

This CDR3 reads CATSRPRQRETQYF. In nucleotides, the CDR3 is TGTGCCACCAGCAGACCGAGACAGCGGGAGACCCAGTACTTC. The V gene is TRBV15, the J gene TRBJ2-5; D is possibly TRBD1 or TRBD2 (5 bases each). This CDR3 spans 14 amino acids. The germline V gene encodes CDR1 LNHNV and CDR2 YYDKDF (reference sequence). The germline V and J ends were trimmed by 2 bases and 5 bases, with 12 bases remaining between them.

This clonotype was picked up a small number of times. The gene calls are TRBV13 and TRBJ1-4; 7 bases are a match to TRBD1. Germline CDR1 PRHDT, CDR2 FYEKMQ (reference sequence). The V segment lost 5 bases and the J segment 8 bases; nucleotides outside the gene matches: 8. This CDR3 contains 14 residues. CDR3 in DNA: TGTGCCAGCAGCCCCGACAGGGTACTCGAAAAACTGTTTTTT. Encoded protein: CASSPDRVLEKLFF.